The 21 T cell receptor beta chains presented below share a single source sample, sequenced in a study of a mutant IDH1 vaccine in newly diagnosed glioma. The protocol was immunoSEQ multiplex PCR, while the TCRdb copy is restricted to in-frame clones and leaves out a portion. Among about 38,000 clones listed, 92% were seen once. Time point in this sample: baseline, week 1 (first vaccination visit). The treatment: pre-vaccination baseline after standard-of-care therapy. The source was PBMCs, collected from a glioma patient treated with radiotherapy, temozolomide or both. These receptors were collected from a man aged 18-30 years with glioma.

The V gene is TRBV29-1, the J gene TRBJ1-4; D unclear. Germline values: CDR1 SQVTM, CDR2 ANQGSEA. CDR3 length: 11 residues. V was shortened by 7 bases and J by 8 bases, with 11 bases between the two germline ends. The chain's CDR3 is CSGDLGEKLFF. The CDR3 DNA is TGCAGCGGAGATTTAGGGGAAAAACTGTTTTTT.

The genes are TRBV5-1 and TRBJ2-7, with D possibly matching TRBD1 (6 bases). Germline V gene lookup returns CDR1 SGHRS and CDR2 YFSETQ. The V and J ends lost 0 bases and 7 bases respectively, with 14 bases between them. The CDR3 runs 14 residues. The CDR3: CASSLEGVSREQYF. DNA for the CDR3: TGCGCCAGCAGCTTGGAGGGGGTTTCGCGGGAGCAGTACTTC.

The chain combines TRBV29-1 with TRBJ1-5; D gene ambiguous. Per germline, CDR1 SQVTM and CDR2 ANQGSEA. This CDR3 spans 12 amino acids. V gave up 4 bases and J gave up 7 bases, with 11 bases separating them. The CDR3 reads CSVGGSGQPQHF. The CDR3 DNA is TGCAGCGTTGGGGGAAGCGGGCAGCCCCAGCATTTT.

The chain uses TRBV19 and TRBJ1-6; no firm D call. Per germline, CDR1 LNHDA and CDR2 SQIVND (reference sequence). CDR3 length equals 14 residues. V was clipped by 5 bases and J by 9 bases, with 14 bases between them. The CDR3 reads CASSQQGRSSPLHF. The CDR3, as DNA: TGTGCCAGTAGTCAGCAAGGTCGGAGTTCACCCCTCCACTTT.

This clone has only a few counts. The rearrangement uses TRBV5-8 and TRBJ1-6; D possibly corresponds to TRBD1 (5 bases). The germline V gene has CDR1 SGHTS and CDR2 YDEGEE. The CDR3 extends over 15 amino acids. Trimming took 3 bases from V and 6 from J, leaving 13 bases between them. Here the CDR3 reads CASSSLPGGNSPLHF. CDR3 bases: TGTGCCAGCAGCTCGCTTCCCGGGGGTAATTCACCCCTCCACTTT.

This chain connects TRBV30 to TRBJ1-6; no reliable D call. CDR3 size: 14 residues. V lost 2 bases and J 0 bases, leaving 5 bases between the germline ends. Germline-derived CDR1 and CDR2 are GTSNPN and SVGIG (reference sequence). CDR3 nucleotide sequence: TGTGCCTGGAGTTCTAACTCCTATAATTCACCCCTCCACTTT. Translated: CAWSSNSYNSPLHF.

V gene TRBV15 combines with J gene TRBJ2-5; 7 bases align to TRBD1. Germline V CDR1 and CDR2: LNHNV, YYDKDF (reference sequence). J lost 4 bases, V lost 7 bases, and 15 bases had no gene match. This CDR3 has 16 residues. CDR3 DNA: TGTGCCACCAATTCAGGACAGGCCTGGGGGAGAGAGACCCAGTACTTC. Encoded protein: CATNSGQAWGRETQYF.

V gene TRBV7-9 combines with J gene TRBJ1-1; no definite D call. The CDR3 contains 13 residues. The germline CDR1 and CDR2 sequences are SEHNR and FQNEAQ (reference sequence). V lost 5 bases and J 0 bases, leaving 7 bases between the germline ends. CDR3 sequence (DNA): TGTGCCAGCAGCCCCCCTATGAACACTGAAGCTTTCTTT. This codes for CASSPPMNTEAFF.

There are a few counts of this clone. The genes are TRBV10-3 and TRBJ1-1; maybe TRBD1 (5 bases). Trimming pared 4 bases from V and 2 bases from J, leaving 11 bases between. This CDR3 is built from 14 residues. Germline CDR1 and CDR2: ENHRY and SYGVKD. The CDR3 spells CAISGRAGNTEAFF. The CDR3 DNA reads TGTGCCATCAGTGGCAGGGCCGGTAACACTGAAGCTTTCTTT.

J is TRBJ1-1 and V is TRBV6-1; D uncertain. The CDR3 has 12 residues. Germline CDR1 MNHNS, CDR2 SASEGT. Trimming pared 8 bases from V and 0 bases from J, leaving 7 bases between. CDR3 sequence: CASLHMNTEAFF. The CDR3 DNA reads as TGTGCCAGCCTCCACATGAACACTGAAGCTTTCTTT.

The CDR3 here is CSVETENTEAFF. In DNA form, the CDR3 reads TGCAGCGTTGAAACGGAGAACACTGAAGCTTTCTTT. The chain links TRBV29-1 to TRBJ1-1, with D uncertain. Germline V lookup: CDR1 SQVTM, CDR2 ANQGSEA. This CDR3 has 12 amino acids. Between the trimmed V and J ends, which lost 2 bases and 1 base, there was a span of 5 bases. Variable domain in full (rest from reference TRBV29-1 and TRBJ1-1): SAVISQKPSRDICQRGTSLTIQCQVDSQVTMMFWYRQQPGQSLTLIATANQGSEATYESGFVIDKFPISRPNLTFSTLTVSNMSPEDSSIYLCSVETENTEAFFGQGTRLTVV.

This chain's CDR3 is CAWSVGRATGELFF. The CDR3, as DNA: TGTGCCTGGAGTGTGGGGAGGGCGACCGGGGAGCTGTTTTTT. This chain connects TRBV30 to TRBJ2-2; 7 nucleotides align to TRBD2. The V gene's germline CDR1 is GTSNPN and CDR2 SVGIG (reference sequence). The CDR3 loop spans 14 amino acids. With 0 bases clipped from V and 5 bases from J, the junction kept 3 bases outside the gene matches.

The chain carries TRBV14 and TRBJ2-7, with D perhaps TRBD2 (5 bases). Germline values: CDR1 SGHDN, CDR2 FVKESK. V gave up 4 bases and J gave up 4 bases, with 14 bases separating them. The CDR3 sequence is 14 residues long. This chain's CDR3 is CASSPRAVGYEQYF. As DNA, the CDR3 is TGTGCCAGCAGCCCGCGGGCGGTCGGATACGAGCAGTACTTC. The whole variable domain, remainder taken from reference TRBV14 and TRBJ2-7, is EAGVTQFPSHSVIEKGQTVTLRCDPISGHDNLYWYRRVMGKEIKFLLHFVKESKQDESGMPNNRFLAERTGGTYSTLKVQPAELEDSGVYFCASSPRAVGYEQYFGPGTRLTVT.

This clone was recorded only once. J is TRBJ2-7 and V is TRBV20-1; a weak D match, TRBD1 (6 bases). Looked up from germline, CDR1 is DFQATT and CDR2 is SNEGSKA (reference sequence). The CDR3 contains 11 residues. V was cut by 2 bases and J by 7 bases, with 9 bases left in between. CDR3 in amino acids: CSARRQGEQYF. The CDR3 DNA reads as TGCAGTGCTAGAAGGCAGGGGGAGCAGTACTTC.

In its sample, this clone was seen once. The chain links TRBV29-1 to TRBJ2-1, with TRBD1 matching over 10 bases. Germline CDR1 is SQVTM and CDR2 is ANQGSEA. Unmatched junction bases numbered 7, after V lost 7 bases and J lost 4 bases. The CDR3 sequence is 14 residues long. The CDR3 region is CSGTGTGDYNEQFF. The CDR3 nucleotides are TGCAGCGGTACCGGGACAGGGGATTACAATGAGCAGTTCTTC.

The chain joins TRBV27 to TRBJ1-2; the D is unclear. The ends were cut back, 6 bases at V and 4 bases at J, with 15 bases in the middle. CDR1 is MNHEY and CDR2 is SMNVEV in the germline V gene (reference sequence). CDR3 length equals 14 residues. The CDR3 DNA reads as TGTGCCAGCAGGCCGGGTCCCCGCGGCTATGGCTACACCTTC. Translation: CASRPGPRGYGYTF.

This chain uses TRBV18 with TRBJ1-1; D uncertain. Trimming shortened V by 4 bases and J by 1 base, and 4 bases separated the two germline ends. The germline CDR1 and CDR2 sequences are KGHSH and LQKENI. The CDR3 runs to 12 residues. CDR3 in DNA: TGTGCCAGCTCACTCCAGAACACTGAAGCTTTCTTT. It codes for CASSLQNTEAFF.

This chain links TRBV6-6 with TRBJ2-7, with TRBD1 matching over 7 bases. Germline V gives CDR1 MNHNY, CDR2 SVGAGI (reference sequence). This CDR3 spans 14 amino acids. The V gene end was trimmed by 5 bases and the J gene end by 4 bases; junction bases not matched to a gene: 8. CDR3 sequence (DNA): TGTGCCAGCAGTCCCGAAGGGGGCCTTTACGAGCAGTACTTC. It encodes CASSPEGGLYEQYF.

The chain recombines TRBV2 with TRBJ2-7, with 7 bases identical to TRBD1. Per the germline V gene, CDR1 is SNHLY and CDR2 is FYNNEI. J lost 3 bases, V lost 6 bases, and 5 bases had no gene match. The CDR3 has 13 amino acids. Written as DNA, the CDR3 is TGTGCCAGCAGGGTCGGGACAGACTACGAGCAGTACTTC. It is translated as CASRVGTDYEQYF.

V and J are TRBV7-9 and TRBJ1-4; tentatively, D is TRBD1 (5 bases). V was trimmed by 3 bases and J by 0 bases, leaving 8 bases between them. From germline, CDR1 is SEHNR and CDR2 FQNEAQ (reference sequence). The CDR3 is 15 residues long. CDR3 sequence reads: CASSFQGTTNEKLFF. CDR3 coding DNA: TGTGCCAGCAGCTTCCAGGGCACAACTAATGAAAAACTGTTTTTT.

The chain has TRBV7-2 and TRBJ2-7; TRBD2 matches at 8 bases. Germline CDR1 and CDR2: SGHTA and FQGNSA. The ends lost 5 bases at V and 3 bases at J; junction bases unmatched: 9. CDR3 length: 15 amino acids. CDR3 sequence reads: CASSLNTGGGYEQYF. The DNA for the CDR3 is TGTGCCAGCAGCCTAAATACGGGGGGGGGCTACGAGCAGTACTTC.